These 26 T cell receptor beta chains were all obtained from the same sample, sequenced in a study of PD-1 blockade in classical Hodgkin lymphoma. Described time point: cycle 4 day 1 (C4D1), after 6 weeks of nivolumab. Brentuximab vedotin exposure varied, and every patient relapsed after autologous stem cell transplantation. Libraries were prepared by immunoSEQ multiplex PCR; TCRdb keeps only in-frame clonotypes and omits some of them. The table lists some 95,000 clones, approximately 90% of them singletons. The specimen was peripheral blood mononuclear cells (PBMCs), collected before the fourth cycle of nivolumab. The origin of the receptors is a human donor with classical Hodgkin lymphoma.

This chain links TRBV19 with TRBJ1-5, with no clear D. Germline V CDR1 and CDR2: LNHDA, SQIVND (reference sequence). This CDR3 contains 13 residues. Trimming removed 8 bases from V and 4 bases from J, with 12 bases in between. The CDR3 DNA sequence: TGTGCCAGTCACGCCACTGGGAATCAGCCCCAGCATTTT. Amino acids: CASHATGNQPQHF.

This clone has just one count. This chain uses TRBV21-1 with TRBJ2-1; no DNA check was done on the table's D call, TRBD1. TRBV21-1 constitutes a pseudogene. The CDR3 has 15 residues. CDR3 nucleotide sequence: TGTGCCAGCAGCAAGTCAGGCAGGGTCTACAATGAGCAGTTCTTC. Translation gives CASSKSGRVYNEQFF.

The V call is TRBV7-2, the J call TRBJ1-2; D unclear. Germline loops: CDR1 SGHTA, CDR2 FQGNSA. The CDR3 has 16 residues. Trimming pared 1 base from V and 2 bases from J, leaving 14 bases between. Here the CDR3 reads CASSLERHPRNYGYTF. The CDR3 DNA reads as TGTGCCAGCAGCTTAGAAAGACACCCTCGGAACTATGGCTACACCTTC.

The V gene is TRBV30, the J gene TRBJ1-4; D may be TRBD1 (6 bases). Germline V gene data show CDR1 as GTSNPN and CDR2 as SVGIG (reference sequence). This CDR3 has 14 amino acids. V was cut by 4 bases and J by 8 bases, with 17 bases left in between. The DNA of the CDR3 is TGTGCCTGGACCCTACGGGGGGGCGGCGAAAAACTGTTTTTT. Protein: CAWTLRGGGEKLFF.

The chain uses TRBV6-5 and TRBJ2-7, with 14 bases matching TRBD2. Germline V gives CDR1 MNHEY, CDR2 SVGAGI. The CDR3 loop spans 15 amino acids. The junction had 10 bases not matched to a gene; V was cut back by 7 bases and J by 8 bases. CDR3 coding DNA: TGTGCCAGCACCGGACTAGCGGGGGGCATAAGACAGCAGTACTTC. This sequence encodes CASTGLAGGIRQQYF.

The rearrangement uses TRBV5-8 and TRBJ2-7; no firm D call. The CDR3 has 12 residues. CDR1 is SGHTS and CDR2 is YDEGEE in the germline V gene. Trimming removed 3 bases at V and 3 bases at J, with 7 bases between. The CDR3 protein is CASSSHSYEQYF. In DNA form, the CDR3 reads TGTGCCAGCAGCTCGCACAGCTACGAGCAGTACTTC. The full variable domain, in which reference TRBV5-8 and TRBJ2-7 provide the parts outside the CDR3, is EAGVTQSPTHLIKTRGQQATLRCSPISGHTSVYWYQQALGLGLQFLLWYDEGEERNRGNFPPRFSGRQFPNYSSELNVNALELEDSALYLCASSSHSYEQYFGPGTRLTVT.

The V and J genes are TRBV19 and TRBJ2-7; 7 bases fit TRBD1. CDR1 is LNHDA, CDR2 SQIVND, per germline (reference sequence). The CDR3 contains 14 residues. Trimming at V came to 9 bases and at J to 0 bases, leaving 8 bases not matched to a gene. CDR3 protein: CASRQGPSSYEQYF. The CDR3 bases are TGTGCCAGCAGACAGGGACCGAGCTCCTACGAGCAGTACTTC.

This clone was picked up one time. The chain couples TRBV6-4 to TRBJ2-3; D is unclear. The CDR3 spans 15 residues. Germline lookup yields CDR1 MRHNA and CDR2 SNTAGT. The V and J ends lost 2 bases and 1 base respectively, with 10 bases between them. The CDR3 DNA reads TGTGCCAGCAGTGACGTAGTAGGCGGCACAGATACGCAGTATTTT. Its protein product is CASSDVVGGTDTQYF.

This clone appeared a single time. The rearrangement joins TRBV7-9 to TRBJ1-5; D unresolved. V dropped 1 base and J dropped 3 bases, with 10 bases sitting between them. CDR1 is SEHNR, CDR2 FQNEAQ, per germline (reference sequence). This CDR3 has 15 residues. The CDR3 coding sequence is TGTGCCAGCAGCTTAGATGGACGGGACAATCAGCCCCAGCATTTT. It yields the protein CASSLDGRDNQPQHF.

This chain uses TRBV7-2 with TRBJ2-3; D is unresolved. The CDR3 has 17 residues. The germline V and J ends were trimmed by 4 bases and 4 bases, with 21 bases remaining between them. From germline, CDR1 is SGHTA and CDR2 FQGNSA. The CDR3 DNA is TGTGCCAGCAGCTCACTCCCTACGAAGCTCTTTTCAGATACGCAGTATTTT. It is translated as CASSSLPTKLFSDTQYF.

The chain combines TRBV18 with TRBJ2-2; 9 bases match TRBD2. With 1 base clipped from V and 3 bases from J, the junction kept 0 bases outside the gene matches. This CDR3 region has 15 residues. Germline V gene sequence: CDR1 KGHSH, CDR2 LQKENI. CDR3: CASSPLAGDTGELFF. Written as DNA, the CDR3 is TGTGCCAGCTCACCACTAGCGGGGGACACCGGGGAGCTGTTTTTT.

V is TRBV25-1 and J is TRBJ2-1; TRBD2 matches at 8 bases. J was trimmed by 7 bases and V by 6 bases; bases with no gene match: 14. CDR3 length: 16 residues. Germline loops: CDR1 MGHDK, CDR2 SYGVNS. The CDR3 nucleotides are TGTGCCAGCAGCGACTCCGGGAGGGTAGCCTCTAATGAGCAGTTCTTC. Translating gives CASSDSGRVASNEQFF.

The chain combines TRBV30 with TRBJ2-6; D ambiguous. The CDR3 length is 14 residues. V was pared by 0 bases and J by 4 bases, with 7 bases between. Looked up from germline, CDR1 is GTSNPN and CDR2 is SVGIG (reference sequence). The CDR3 spells CAWSVGYGANVLTF. The CDR3 region has the DNA TGTGCCTGGAGTGTAGGTTACGGGGCCAACGTCCTGACTTTC.

The chain couples TRBV9 to TRBJ2-3; D is unresolved. V lost 0 bases and J 7 bases, leaving 9 bases between the germline ends. This CDR3 contains 13 residues. CDR1 and CDR2 from the germline V gene are SGDLS and YYNGEE. The CDR3: CASSVAEVNTQYF. CDR3 nucleotide sequence: TGTGCCAGCAGCGTAGCTGAAGTGAATACGCAGTATTTT.

The rearrangement links TRBV5-1 to TRBJ1-6, with D unclear. Germline CDR1 reads SGHRS; CDR2 reads YFSETQ. Trimming took off 3 bases at V and 5 bases at J, with 15 bases between the two ends. The CDR3 is 16 residues long. The CDR3 sequence is CASSWGLSGNNSPLHF. CDR3 in DNA: TGCGCCAGCAGCTGGGGTTTATCTGGGAATAATTCACCCCTCCACTTT.

The chain uses TRBV7-9 and TRBJ2-2; D is possibly TRBD1 or TRBD2 (6 bases each). The ends were cut back, 2 bases at V and 10 bases at J, with 17 bases in the middle. Germline V gene sequence: CDR1 SEHNR, CDR2 FQNEAQ (reference sequence). The CDR3 sequence is 15 residues long. CDR3 bases: TGTGCCAGCAGCTTAATAGGGGGGCTTGTCGAGGAGCTGTTTTTT. It specifies CASSLIGGLVEELFF.

This chain links TRBV9 with TRBJ1-4, with 7 bases aligning to TRBD1. The CDR3 is made up of 15 amino acids. V gave up 4 bases and J gave up 5 bases; unmatched junction bases: 8. The germline CDR1 and CDR2 sequences are SGDLS and YYNGEE. The CDR3 spells CASSIMGQRNEKLFF. The CDR3 DNA reads TGTGCCAGCAGCATAATGGGACAGAGGAATGAAAAACTGTTTTTT.

This rearrangement joins TRBV7-9 to TRBJ2-7, with D perhaps TRBD2 (5 bases). The germline V and J ends were trimmed by 4 bases and 6 bases, with 16 bases remaining between them. This CDR3 is built from 14 residues. Looked up from germline, CDR1 is SEHNR and CDR2 is FQNEAQ (reference sequence). CDR3 residues: CASSSSSRGSEQYF. CDR3 DNA sequence: TGTGCCAGCAGCTCTAGCAGCCGCGGGTCCGAGCAGTACTTC.

This clone was counted once. The rearrangement links TRBV12-5 to TRBJ2-7; 8 bases fit TRBD1. The germline V gene encodes CDR1 LGHNT and CDR2 FRNRAP. V dropped 5 bases and J dropped 6; count of bases not matched to a gene: 15. The length of the CDR3 is 16 residues. Here the CDR3 DNA reads TGTGCTAGTGGTATCCGCCCCCGACAGGGGTGGTCCGAGCAGTACTTC. It codes for CASGIRPRQGWSEQYF. The full variable domain, rest sourced from reference TRBV12-5 and TRBJ2-7, is DARVTQTPRHKVTEMGQEVTMRCQPILGHNTVFWYRQTMMQGLELLAYFRNRAPLDDSGMPKDRFSAEMPDATLATLKIQPSEPRDSAVYFCASGIRPRQGWSEQYFGPGTRLTVT.

The chain combines TRBV9 with TRBJ1-1, with 7 positions matching TRBD1. Germline V lookup: CDR1 SGDLS, CDR2 YYNGEE. The CDR3 runs 15 residues. Germline trimming cut 3 bases from V and 1 base from J; bases unmatched to any gene: 6. The CDR3 sequence is CASSARDSENTEAFF. The CDR3 DNA sequence: TGTGCCAGCAGCGCGCGGGACAGTGAGAACACTGAAGCTTTCTTT.

The chain recombines TRBV5-6 with TRBJ2-5; D is unclear. The CDR3 totals 14 residues. Germline lookup yields CDR1 SGHDT and CDR2 YYEEEE. V was cut by 0 bases and J by 0 bases, with 6 bases left in between. CDR3 in amino acids: CASSLAEYQETQYF. The CDR3, as DNA: TGTGCCAGCAGCTTGGCCGAGTACCAAGAGACCCAGTACTTC.

V usage is TRBV27 and J usage is TRBJ1-5, with 9 bases that match TRBD1. V shed 5 bases, J shed 7 bases, and the junction held 6 bases outside the gene matches. The germline V gene has CDR1 MNHEY and CDR2 SMNVEV (reference sequence). This CDR3 is built from 14 residues. The chain's CDR3 is CASSLQGAGQPQHF. CDR3 sequence (DNA): TGTGCCAGCAGTCTACAGGGGGCCGGGCAGCCCCAGCATTTT.

The chain has TRBV19 and TRBJ1-2; D remains ambiguous. The CDR3 totals 13 residues. V was trimmed by 6 bases and J by 4 bases, leaving 12 bases between them. The germline V gene encodes CDR1 LNHDA and CDR2 SQIVND (reference sequence). Here the CDR3 reads CASRKPSGYGYTF. CDR3 nucleotide sequence: TGTGCCAGTAGAAAGCCATCAGGCTATGGCTACACCTTC.

J is TRBJ1-1 and V is TRBV10-1; no definite D call. V was pared by 8 bases and J by 3 bases, with 13 bases between. CDR3 length equals 13 residues. Germline V lookup: CDR1 WNHNN, CDR2 SYGVQD (reference sequence). The CDR3 DNA follows: TGCGCCAGCTATCCTTATGGGGACACTGAAGCTTTCTTT. It specifies CASYPYGDTEAFF.

J is TRBJ1-1 and V is TRBV28, with TRBD1 as a possible D gene (5 bases). CDR3 length equals 14 residues. V shed 3 bases and J shed 4 bases, with 12 bases lying between them. CDR1 MDHEN and CDR2 SYDVKM come from the germline V gene. This CDR3 is CASSFAGGGTEAFF. In DNA, the CDR3 is TGTGCCAGCAGTTTTGCTGGGGGGGGCACTGAAGCTTTCTTT.

This chain joins TRBV6-5 and TRBJ2-7, with TRBD1 matching over 9 bases. The trim removed 6 bases at V and 1 base at J, leaving 4 bases unmatched. The germline V gene has CDR1 MNHEY and CDR2 SVGAGI. The CDR3 runs 14 residues. The CDR3 here is CASSRDRVSYEQYF. Here the CDR3 DNA reads TGTGCCAGCAGCCGGGACAGGGTTTCCTACGAGCAGTACTTC.